A selection of T cell receptor beta chains follows, all from one sample in a study of cytomegalovirus exposure and HLA in healthy donors. Profiling relied on immunoSEQ multiplex PCR, and the TCRdb table lists in-frame clones only, not all of them. The sample carries a few hundred thousand clones, about nine tenths recorded once. The source material was PBMCs. The receptors originated from a woman aged 18-29 years in good health and CMV-seronegative. Both conserved end residues are part of each CDR3.

TRBV7-3,CASSFTAGDNEQFF
TRBV28,CASLSARREQYF
TRBV12-5,CASGLGGATYEQYF
TRBV9,CASTPNPSSSGANVLTF
TRBV7-2,CASSYTGGNTEAFF
TRBV4-2,CASSQDRRTSGNNEQFF
TRBV5-8,CASSPTAGAFGNTIYF
TRBV28,CASQRWAPYEQYF
TRBV28,CASSSGLREAFF
TRBV18,CASSPRQDSYEQYF
TRBV10-3,CAISLGALGGGYEQYF
TRBV29-1,CSVEGWILSGSSYNEQFF
TRBV27,CASSFTGANVLTF
TRBV28,CASKGGGTNTGELFF
TRBV7-9,CASSFGDQPQHF
TRBV10-3,CATRPRAGGEQYF
TRBV28,CASSLSHPGVTEGNQPQHF
TRBV11-1,CASSVPQGNEQFF
TRBV18,CASHRDRGRTYGYTF
TRBV27,CASSPRQGFFSYEQYF
TRBV5-4,CASSLGLAGGPEQYF
TRBV6-5,CASSRTSGRYEQYF
TRBV19,CASRPRDRNYGYTF
TRBV10-3,CAIRESSGRKYEQYF
TRBV5-6,CASAGTSGSYNEQFF